This T cell receptor (beta chain) was retrieved from a study of cytomegalovirus exposure and HLA in healthy donors. This PCR relied on a set of 60 Vbeta primers and 13 Jbeta primers. Sequenced by immunoSEQ multiplex PCR; TCRdb stores in-frame clones only, minus some. The table shows about 98,000 clones, with more than 65% occurring only once. With respect to this clone: As yet, its antigen is unknown. Relative to the germline gene, one junction end is altered; a read error may explain this.

Germline-derived CDR1 and CDR2 are MNHNY and SVGAGI (reference sequence). This CDR3 has 14 residues. Whole-study results and caveats: Most TCR sequences showed up rarely, but some public TCRs showed up in many donors. A further, later analysis showed that HLA-associated TCR beta chains (compared with equally common others) were more clonally expanded. In an earlier analysis, in some 500 donors, most V segments appeared productive either ~90% or ~30% of the time.

Sequenced material: PBMCs. The origin of this receptor is a human donor in good health. The chain combines TRBV6-6 with TRBJ1-1; 11 bases match TRBD1. CDR3 in DNA: TGTGCCATCAGTGACGTGGGACAGGGGGAAGAAGCTTTCTTT. This gives the protein CAISDVGQGEEAFF.